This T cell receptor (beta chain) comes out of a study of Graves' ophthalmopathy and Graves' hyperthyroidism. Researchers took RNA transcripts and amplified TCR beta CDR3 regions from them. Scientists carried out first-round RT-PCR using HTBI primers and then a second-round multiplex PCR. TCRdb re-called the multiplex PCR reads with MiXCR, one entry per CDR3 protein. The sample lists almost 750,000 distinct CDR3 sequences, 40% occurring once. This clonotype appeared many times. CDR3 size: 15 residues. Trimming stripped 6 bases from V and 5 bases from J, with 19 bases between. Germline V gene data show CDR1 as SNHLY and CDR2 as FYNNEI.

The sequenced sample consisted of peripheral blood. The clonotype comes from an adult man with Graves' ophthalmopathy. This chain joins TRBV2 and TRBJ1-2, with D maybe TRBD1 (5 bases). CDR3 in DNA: TGTGCCAGCAGGACCCCGGACGGGGGAGGGTATGGCTACACCTTC. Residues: CASRTPDGGGYGYTF. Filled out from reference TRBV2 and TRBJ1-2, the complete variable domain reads EPEVTQTPSHQVTQMGQEVILRCVPISNHLYFYWYRQILGQKVEFLVSFYNNEISEKSEIFDDQFSVERPDGSNFTLKIRSTKLEDSAMYFCASRTPDGGGYGYTFGSGTRLTVV.